The 15 T cell receptor beta chains in this list originate from one sample, sequenced in a study of T cells in Graves' hyperthyroidism and ophthalmopathy (dated by TCRdb to between 2018 and 2020). Receptor libraries were prepared by multiplex PCR. Data came from an Illumina HiSeq 2000. The TCR beta CDR3 regions were amplified from the RNA transcripts. The TCR CDR3 was subjected to a first round of RT-PCR using the HTBI primer set and the Qiagen OneStep RT-PCR kit. Using fastp at Q25 and MiXCR, TCRdb reprocessed the public reads and kept productive beta chains. Each record represents a unique CDR3 protein, reported with the most common genes and DNA among its rows. The sample table shows roughly 380,000 distinct CDR3 sequences, and over 11% are seen once. The top ten clonotypes cover approximately 11% of the sample. The specimen was blood. All receptors come from a woman aged 55-69 years with Graves' hyperthyroidism.

This clonotype was counted ten times or more. This chain connects TRBV18 to TRBJ2-3; 9 nucleotides agree with TRBD2. Germline V gene sequence: CDR1 KGHSH, CDR2 LQKENI. The CDR3 covers 15 residues. The V gene end was trimmed by 1 base and the J gene end by 4 bases; junction bases not matched to a gene: 3. DNA for the CDR3: TGTGCCAGCTCACCACTAGCGGGAGAAGCAGATACGCAGTATTTT. Translating gives CASSPLAGEADTQYF.

This clonotype was seen ten or more times. The gene calls are TRBV30 and TRBJ1-4; 10 bases align to TRBD1. Trimming at V came to 2 bases and at J to 8 bases, leaving 5 bases not matched to a gene. CDR1 and CDR2 (germline): GTSNPN, SVGIG (reference sequence). The CDR3 runs 14 residues. The CDR3 DNA reads as TGTGCCTGGAGTATCCAGACAGGGGGCGAAAAACTGTTTTTT. Its protein product is CAWSIQTGGEKLFF.

This chain connects TRBV27 to TRBJ2-7, with D possibly being TRBD2 (5 bases). This CDR3 comprises 13 residues. Trimming pared 2 bases from V and 6 bases from J, leaving 11 bases between. In germline, CDR1 is MNHEY, CDR2 SMNVEV (reference sequence). CDR3 nucleotides: TGTGCCAGCAGTTTACCTGGAGGAGGCGAGCAGTACTTC. Translated: CASSLPGGGEQYF.

The J gene is TRBJ2-5, the V gene TRBV25-1, with a possible D match to TRBD1 (6 bases). Between the trimmed V and J ends, which lost 5 bases and 1 base, there was a span of 11 bases. There are 14 residues in the CDR3. Germline CDR1 reads MGHDK; CDR2 reads SYGVNS. The CDR3 sequence is CASSRGQIQETQYF. The CDR3 DNA reads as TGTGCCAGCAGTCGAGGACAGATCCAAGAGACCCAGTACTTC. Drawing the rest from reference TRBV25-1 and TRBJ2-5, the complete variable domain is EADIYQTPRYLVIGTGKKITLECSQTMGHDKMYWYQQDPGMELHLIHYSYGVNSTEKGDLSSESTVSRIRTEHFPLTLESARPSHTSQYLCASSRGQIQETQYFGPGTRLLVL.

The V and J genes are TRBV10-3 and TRBJ1-1; D might be TRBD1 (5 bases). Germline V lookup: CDR1 ENHRY, CDR2 SYGVKD. Trimming shortened V by 4 bases and J by 8 bases, and 8 bases separated the two germline ends. This CDR3 has 11 residues. The CDR3 loop is CAISVREEAFF. Written as DNA, the CDR3 is TGTGCCATCAGTGTCAGGGAGGAAGCTTTCTTT.

This chain uses TRBV4-2 with TRBJ2-1; 9 nucleotides match TRBD1. After removal of 1 base from V and 8 bases from J, the junction contained 6 bases not matched to a gene. Per germline, CDR1 LGHNA and CDR2 YNFKEQ. CDR3 length: 15 residues. CDR3 nucleotides: TGTGCCAGCAGCCAAGGTGGGGACAGGGCCCATGAGCAGTTCTTC. This codes for CASSQGGDRAHEQFF.

This chain uses TRBV4-2 with TRBJ2-1; TRBD1 is a possible D gene (5 bases). Trimming shortened V by 4 bases and J by 4 bases, and 17 bases separated the two germline ends. Germline CDR1 reads LGHNA; CDR2 reads YNFKEQ. This CDR3 comprises 16 residues. The CDR3 nucleotides read TGTGCCAGCAGCCTCACACAGGAGACTCCTTACAATGAGCAGTTCTTC. Protein sequence: CASSLTQETPYNEQFF.

This clonotype was seen many times. The genes are TRBV2 and TRBJ1-4; 10 nucleotides line up with TRBD1. The J segment lost 6 bases and the V segment lost 0 bases, leaving 4 bases of the junction unmatched. The CDR3 extends over 16 amino acids. Germline CDR1 reads SNHLY; CDR2 reads FYNNEI. CDR3 DNA sequence: TGTGCCAGCAGTGAAGCGCTCGGGACAGGGGATGAAAAACTGTTTTTT. Translating it yields CASSEALGTGDEKLFF.

At least ten counts were recorded for this clonotype. The chain links TRBV20-1 to TRBJ1-5, with TRBD1 identical over 7 bases. The V gene's germline CDR1 is DFQATT and CDR2 SNEGSKA (reference sequence). The CDR3 has 14 residues. The V gene end was trimmed by 6 bases and the J gene end by 2 bases; junction bases not matched to a gene: 7. The CDR3 spells CSATTGMGNQPQHF. CDR3 sequence (DNA): TGCAGTGCCACGACAGGGATGGGCAATCAGCCCCAGCATTTT.

The CDR3 reads CASSLRGPGSGANVLTF. The DNA for the CDR3 is TGTGCCAGCAGCTTAAGGGGGCCTGGGTCGGGGGCCAACGTCCTGACTTTC. This chain joins TRBV7-9 and TRBJ2-6; 7 nucleotides match TRBD1. Per germline, CDR1 SEHNR and CDR2 FQNEAQ (reference sequence). The trim removed 2 bases at V and 4 bases at J, leaving 8 bases unmatched. The CDR3 length is 17 residues.

This clonotype came up a few times. The CDR3 DNA sequence: TGTGCCAGCAGCAACACCAGCACAGATACGCAGTATTTT. Translated, it gives CASSNTSTDTQYF. V is TRBV7-3 and J is TRBJ2-3; D unclear. Germline values: CDR1 SGHTA, CDR2 FQGTGA. With 5 bases removed from V and 0 bases from J, the gap between germline ends came to 6 bases. CDR3 length equals 13 residues.

This clonotype was detected only a few times. The rearrangement links TRBV19 to TRBJ1-4; tentatively, D is TRBD1 (6 bases). Deletions cut 4 bases from V and 8 bases from J, with 11 bases between. Per germline, CDR1 LNHDA and CDR2 SQIVND (reference sequence). CDR3 length equals 13 residues. CDR3 protein: CASSTGVGEKLFF. The CDR3 nucleotides are TGTGCCAGTAGTACAGGGGTGGGCGAAAAACTGTTTTTT.

This clonotype was observed at least ten times. This rearrangement joins TRBV12-3 or TRBV12-4 to TRBJ2-3, with TRBD2 identical over 10 bases. The CDR3 contains 19 residues. V shed 3 bases and J 2 bases; nucleotides not matched to a gene: 14. The DNA of the CDR3 is TGTGCCAGCAGTTTCAGGACTAGCGGCCCAATTACCCACACAGATACGCAGTATTTT. Its protein product is CASSFRTSGPITHTDTQYF.

CDR3 in amino acids: CSATRDRGPHQPQHF. CDR3 sequence (DNA): TGCAGTGCTACCCGGGACAGGGGGCCCCATCAGCCCCAGCATTTT. The chain carries TRBV20-1 and TRBJ1-5; 12 bases fit TRBD1. Germline assignment: CDR1 DFQATT and CDR2 SNEGSKA (reference sequence). The V gene end was trimmed by 4 bases and the J gene end by 5 bases; junction bases not matched to a gene: 6. The CDR3 has 15 residues.

This clonotype was picked up many times. This chain links TRBV6-1 with TRBJ2-2, with TRBD1 identical over 7 bases. The germline CDR1 and CDR2 sequences are MNHNS and SASEGT. The CDR3 totals 14 residues. V shed 8 bases and J 1 base; nucleotides not matched to a gene: 4. The CDR3 loop is CASRGQQNTGELFF. CDR3 DNA sequence: TGTGCCAGCCGGGGACAGCAGAACACCGGGGAGCTGTTTTTT.